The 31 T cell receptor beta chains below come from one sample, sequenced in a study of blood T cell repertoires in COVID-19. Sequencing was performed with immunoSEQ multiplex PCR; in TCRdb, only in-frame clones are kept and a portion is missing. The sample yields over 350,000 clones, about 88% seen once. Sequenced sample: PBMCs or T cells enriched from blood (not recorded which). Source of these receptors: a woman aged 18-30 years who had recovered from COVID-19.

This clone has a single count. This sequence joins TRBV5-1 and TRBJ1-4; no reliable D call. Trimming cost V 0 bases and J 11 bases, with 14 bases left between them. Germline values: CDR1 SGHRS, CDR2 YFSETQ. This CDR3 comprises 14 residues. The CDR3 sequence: CASSLEAEARKLFF. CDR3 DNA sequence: TGCGCCAGCAGCTTGGAGGCTGAAGCGCGGAAACTGTTTTTT.

The CDR3, as DNA: TGTGCCAGCTCACCGGGGACAGTAAACTATGGCTACACCTTC. Its protein product is CASSPGTVNYGYTF. The rearrangement uses TRBV18 and TRBJ1-2; 7 bases align to TRBD1. This CDR3 spans 14 amino acids. V lost 3 bases to trimming and J lost 2 bases; unmatched junction nucleotides: 3. Germline V gives CDR1 KGHSH, CDR2 LQKENI.

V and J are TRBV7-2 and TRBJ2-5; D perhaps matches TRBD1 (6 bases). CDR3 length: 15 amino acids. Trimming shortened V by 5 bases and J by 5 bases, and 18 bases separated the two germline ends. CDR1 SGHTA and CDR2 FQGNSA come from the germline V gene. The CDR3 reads CASSRQAGERETQYF. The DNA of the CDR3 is TGTGCCAGCAGCAGGCAGGCAGGGGAGCGGGAGACCCAGTACTTC.

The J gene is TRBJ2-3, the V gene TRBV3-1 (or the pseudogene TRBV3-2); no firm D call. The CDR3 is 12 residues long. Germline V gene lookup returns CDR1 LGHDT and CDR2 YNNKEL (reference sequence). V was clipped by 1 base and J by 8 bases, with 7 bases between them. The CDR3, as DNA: TGTGCCAGCAGCCAAGTAACCAGTACGCAGTATTTT. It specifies CASSQVTSTQYF.

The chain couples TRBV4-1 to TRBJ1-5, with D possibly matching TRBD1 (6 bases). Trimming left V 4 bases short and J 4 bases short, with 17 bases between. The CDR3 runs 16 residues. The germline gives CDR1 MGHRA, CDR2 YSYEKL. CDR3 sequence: CASSPLTGPPNQPQHF. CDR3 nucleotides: TGCGCCAGCAGCCCTTTGACAGGTCCGCCGAATCAGCCCCAGCATTTT.

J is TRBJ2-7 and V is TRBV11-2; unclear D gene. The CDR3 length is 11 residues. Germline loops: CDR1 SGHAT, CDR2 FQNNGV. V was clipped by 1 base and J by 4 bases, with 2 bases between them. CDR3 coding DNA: TGTGCCAGCAGCTTAGTATACGAGCAGTACTTC. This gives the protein CASSLVYEQYF.

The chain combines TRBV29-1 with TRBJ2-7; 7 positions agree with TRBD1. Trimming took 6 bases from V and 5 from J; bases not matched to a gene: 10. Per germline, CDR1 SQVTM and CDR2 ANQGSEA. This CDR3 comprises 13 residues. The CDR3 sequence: CSVTTTGTHEQYF. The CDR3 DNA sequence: TGCAGCGTCACCACGACAGGGACCCACGAGCAGTACTTC.

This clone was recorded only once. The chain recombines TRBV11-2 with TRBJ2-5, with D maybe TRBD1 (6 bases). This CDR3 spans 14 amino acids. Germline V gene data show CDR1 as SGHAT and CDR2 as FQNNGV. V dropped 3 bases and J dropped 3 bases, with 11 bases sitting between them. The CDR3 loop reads CASSFVRGKETQYF. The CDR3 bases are TGTGCCAGCAGCTTCGTCAGGGGCAAAGAGACCCAGTACTTC.

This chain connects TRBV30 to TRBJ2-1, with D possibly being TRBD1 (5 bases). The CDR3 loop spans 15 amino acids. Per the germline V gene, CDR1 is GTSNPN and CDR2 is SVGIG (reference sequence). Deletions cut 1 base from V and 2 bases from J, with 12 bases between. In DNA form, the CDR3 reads TGTGCCTGGAGTGAAGGTGGGGCCGCCTACAATGAGCAGTTCTTC. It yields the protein CAWSEGGAAYNEQFF.

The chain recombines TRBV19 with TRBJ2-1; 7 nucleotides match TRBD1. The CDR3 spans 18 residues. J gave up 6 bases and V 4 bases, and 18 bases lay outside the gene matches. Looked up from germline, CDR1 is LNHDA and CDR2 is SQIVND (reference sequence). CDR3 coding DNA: TGTGCCAGTAGTAACACCCTAGGACAGGTCGGATTTATCAATGAGCAGTTCTTC. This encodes CASSNTLGQVGFINEQFF.

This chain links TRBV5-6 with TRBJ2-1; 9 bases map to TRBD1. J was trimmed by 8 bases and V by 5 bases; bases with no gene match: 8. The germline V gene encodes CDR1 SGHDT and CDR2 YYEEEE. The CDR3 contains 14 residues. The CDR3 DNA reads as TGTGCCAGCAGACCTTTGGACAGGGGCTATGAGCAGTTCTTC. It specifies CASRPLDRGYEQFF.

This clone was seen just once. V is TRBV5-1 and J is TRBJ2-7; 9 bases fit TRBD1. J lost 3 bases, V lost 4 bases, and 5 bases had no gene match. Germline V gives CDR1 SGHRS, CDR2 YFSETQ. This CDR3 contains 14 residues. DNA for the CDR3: TGCGCCAGCAGCCTTGGGACAGGGATCTACGAGCAGTACTTC. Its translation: CASSLGTGIYEQYF.

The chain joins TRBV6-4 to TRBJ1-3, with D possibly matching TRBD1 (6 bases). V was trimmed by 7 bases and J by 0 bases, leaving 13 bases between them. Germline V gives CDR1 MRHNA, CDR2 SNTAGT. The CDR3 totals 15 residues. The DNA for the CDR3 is TGTGCCAGCAACAGGGACATTATCTCTGGAAACACCATATATTTT. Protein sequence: CASNRDIISGNTIYF.

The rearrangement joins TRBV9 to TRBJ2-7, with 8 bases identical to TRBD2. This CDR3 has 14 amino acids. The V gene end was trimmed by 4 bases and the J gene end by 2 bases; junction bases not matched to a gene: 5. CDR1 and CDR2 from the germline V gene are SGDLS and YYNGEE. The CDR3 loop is CASSPGRGAYEQYF. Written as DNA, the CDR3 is TGTGCCAGCAGCCCCGGGCGGGGGGCCTACGAGCAGTACTTC.

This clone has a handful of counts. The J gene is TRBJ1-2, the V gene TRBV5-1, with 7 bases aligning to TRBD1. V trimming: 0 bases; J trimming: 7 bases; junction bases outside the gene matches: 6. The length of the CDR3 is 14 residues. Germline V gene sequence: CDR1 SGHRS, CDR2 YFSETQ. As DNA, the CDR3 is TGCGCCAGCAGCTTGGAGAGGGGGCGCGTTGGCTACACCTTC. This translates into CASSLERGRVGYTF.

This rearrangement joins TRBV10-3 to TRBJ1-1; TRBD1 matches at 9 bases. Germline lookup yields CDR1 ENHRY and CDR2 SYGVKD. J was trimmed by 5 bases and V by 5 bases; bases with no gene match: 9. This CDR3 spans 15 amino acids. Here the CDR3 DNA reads TGTGCCATCAGTCCCGGGACAGGGTCGGGAACTGAAGCTTTCTTT. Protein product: CAISPGTGSGTEAFF.

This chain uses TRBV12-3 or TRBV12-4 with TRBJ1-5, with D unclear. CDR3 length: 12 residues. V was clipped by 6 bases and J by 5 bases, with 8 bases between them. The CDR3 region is CASRGRDQPQHF. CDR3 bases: TGTGCCAGCAGGGGTCGGGATCAGCCCCAGCATTTT.

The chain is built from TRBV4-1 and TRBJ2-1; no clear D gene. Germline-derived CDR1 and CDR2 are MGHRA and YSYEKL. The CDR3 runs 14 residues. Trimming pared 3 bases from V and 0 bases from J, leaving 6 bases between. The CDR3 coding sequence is TGCGCCAGCAGCCACCCGGGCTCCTACAATGAGCAGTTCTTC. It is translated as CASSHPGSYNEQFF.

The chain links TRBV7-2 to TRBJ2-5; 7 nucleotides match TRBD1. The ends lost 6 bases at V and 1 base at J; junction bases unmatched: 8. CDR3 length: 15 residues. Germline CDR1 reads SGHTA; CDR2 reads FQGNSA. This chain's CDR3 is CASSQTGIGQETQYF. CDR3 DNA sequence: TGTGCCAGCAGTCAGACAGGGATCGGCCAAGAGACCCAGTACTTC.

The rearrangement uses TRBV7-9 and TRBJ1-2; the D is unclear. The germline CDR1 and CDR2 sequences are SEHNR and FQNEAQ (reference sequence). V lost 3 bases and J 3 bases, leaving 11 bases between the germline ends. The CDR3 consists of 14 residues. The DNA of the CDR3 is TGTGCCAGCAGCTTGGGGTTGAGGGACTATGGCTACACCTTC. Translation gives CASSLGLRDYGYTF.

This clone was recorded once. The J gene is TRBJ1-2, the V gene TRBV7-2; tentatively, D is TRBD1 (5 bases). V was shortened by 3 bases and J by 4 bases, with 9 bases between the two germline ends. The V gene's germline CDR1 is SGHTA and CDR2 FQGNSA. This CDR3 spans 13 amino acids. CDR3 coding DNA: TGTGCCAGCAGCTTCGGGGGGGGCTATGGCTACACCTTC. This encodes CASSFGGGYGYTF.

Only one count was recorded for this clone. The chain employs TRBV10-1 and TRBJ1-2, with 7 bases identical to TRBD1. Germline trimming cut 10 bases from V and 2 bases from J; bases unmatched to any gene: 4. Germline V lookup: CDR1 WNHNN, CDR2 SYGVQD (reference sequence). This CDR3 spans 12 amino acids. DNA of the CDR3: TGCGCCACTTCGGACAGGAACTATGGCTACACCTTC. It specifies CATSDRNYGYTF.

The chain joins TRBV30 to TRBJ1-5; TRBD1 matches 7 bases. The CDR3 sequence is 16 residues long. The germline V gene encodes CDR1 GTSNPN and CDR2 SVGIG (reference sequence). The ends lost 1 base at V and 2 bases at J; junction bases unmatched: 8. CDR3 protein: CAWSGEGAVRNQPQHF. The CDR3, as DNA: TGTGCCTGGAGTGGAGAGGGGGCAGTTCGCAATCAGCCCCAGCATTTT.

CDR3 region: CAISESSGGNTIYF. CDR3 nucleotide sequence: TGTGCCATCAGTGAGTCTAGCGGGGGAAACACCATATATTTT. The J gene is TRBJ1-3, the V gene TRBV10-3; D ambiguous. The CDR3 sequence is 14 residues long. V was trimmed by 0 bases and J by 4 bases, leaving 7 bases between them. The germline V gene encodes CDR1 ENHRY and CDR2 SYGVKD.

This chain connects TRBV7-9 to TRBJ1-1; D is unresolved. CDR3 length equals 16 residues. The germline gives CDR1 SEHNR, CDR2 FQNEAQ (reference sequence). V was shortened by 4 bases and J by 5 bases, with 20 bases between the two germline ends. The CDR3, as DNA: TGTGCCAGCAGCTCACGAGATGTAGGAGGGAAGACTGAAGCTTTCTTT. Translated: CASSSRDVGGKTEAFF.

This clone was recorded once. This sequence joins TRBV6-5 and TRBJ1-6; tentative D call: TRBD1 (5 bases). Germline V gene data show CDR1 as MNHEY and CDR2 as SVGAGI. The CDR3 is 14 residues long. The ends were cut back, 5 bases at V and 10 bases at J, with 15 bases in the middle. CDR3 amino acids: CASSHRAGISPLHF. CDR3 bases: TGTGCCAGCAGTCACCGTGCAGGGATCTCACCCCTCCACTTT.

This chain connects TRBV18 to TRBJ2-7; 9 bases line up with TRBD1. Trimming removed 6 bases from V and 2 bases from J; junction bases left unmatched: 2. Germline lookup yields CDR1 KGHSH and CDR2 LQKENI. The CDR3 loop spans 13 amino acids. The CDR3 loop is CASSRQGAYEQYF. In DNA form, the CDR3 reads TGTGCCAGCTCCCGACAGGGGGCCTACGAGCAGTACTTC.

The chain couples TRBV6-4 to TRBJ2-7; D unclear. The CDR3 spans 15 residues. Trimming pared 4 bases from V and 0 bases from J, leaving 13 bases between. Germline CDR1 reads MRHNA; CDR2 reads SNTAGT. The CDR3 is CASSVEAFASYEQYF. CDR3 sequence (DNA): TGTGCCAGCAGTGTAGAGGCCTTCGCCTCCTACGAGCAGTACTTC.

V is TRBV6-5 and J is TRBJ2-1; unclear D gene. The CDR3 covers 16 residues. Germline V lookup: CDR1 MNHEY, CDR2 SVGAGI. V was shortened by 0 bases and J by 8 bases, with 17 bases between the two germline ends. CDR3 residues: CASSYSASATSDEQFF. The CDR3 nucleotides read TGTGCCAGCAGTTACTCGGCTTCTGCTACGAGCGATGAGCAGTTCTTC.

The CDR3 DNA follows: TGTGCCAGCAGCCCCCAGCGAGGGTCGGCCTACGAGCAGTACTTC. It yields the protein CASSPQRGSAYEQYF. J is TRBJ2-7 and V is TRBV9; D may be TRBD2 (5 bases). The germline V gene has CDR1 SGDLS and CDR2 YYNGEE. Trimming took off 4 bases at V and 2 bases at J, with 16 bases between the two ends. The CDR3 is 15 residues long.

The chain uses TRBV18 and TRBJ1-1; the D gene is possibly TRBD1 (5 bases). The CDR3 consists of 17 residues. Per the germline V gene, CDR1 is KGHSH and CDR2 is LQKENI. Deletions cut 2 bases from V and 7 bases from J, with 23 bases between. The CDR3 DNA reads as TGTGCCAGCTCACCAGTGGGGCTAGTCAGGAGTGGAAGTGAAGCTTTCTTT. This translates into CASSPVGLVRSGSEAFF. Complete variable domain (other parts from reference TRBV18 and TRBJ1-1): NAGVMQNPRHLVRRRGQEARLRCSPMKGHSHVYWYRQLPEEGLKFMVYLQKENIIDESGMPKERFSAEFPKEGPSILRIQQVVRGDSAAYFCASSPVGLVRSGSEAFFGQGTRLTVV.